The T cell receptor (beta chain) under discussion was sequenced for a study of blood T cell repertoires in COVID-19. Study-wide background: Each recovered donor of Cohort 3 presented with two negative PCRs, clearance, or symptom resolution.

Authors' data handling: For nucleated cells, counts were estimated from reference gene primer amplification. Produced via immunoSEQ multiplex PCR; TCRdb's table is partial and in-frame only. That table gives V, J and clone size, and the DNA gave D and trimming. Of 200,000 to 250,000 clones listed, roughly nine tenths are singletons. The V gene's germline CDR1 is SGHDT and CDR2 YYEEEE. Between the trimmed V and J ends, which lost 4 bases and 5 bases, there was a span of 12 bases. The CDR3 runs 13 residues. The sequence was collected from a woman between 45 and 65 years old in a cohort exposed to, infected with or recovered from COVID-19 (not recorded which). The rearrangement joins TRBV5-6 to TRBJ1-2; no firm D call. The specimen sequenced was PBMCs or T cells enriched from blood (not recorded which). CDR3 coding DNA: TGTGCCAGCAGCACGCCCGGGAATTATGGCTACACCTTC. This codes for CASSTPGNYGYTF.